The 28 T cell receptor beta chains below come from one sample, sequenced in a study of cytomegalovirus exposure and HLA in healthy donors (dated by TCRdb to the late 2010s). Receptor libraries were prepared by the immunoSEQ multiplex PCR assay. The multiplex PCR relied on a mix of 60 forward primers for TCR Vbeta segments and 13 reverse primers for TCR Jbeta segments. Here the immuneACCESS table is served through TCRdb, limited to in-frame sequences with V and J called. Missing clones are a known gap in these copies; in checked studies unresolved V genes cover under half, and the rest lacks a known reason. The sample contains about 67,000 clones, 80% to 90% of them found a single time. About 12% of the sample is held by the ten biggest clonotypes. The sample consisted of PBMCs. Receptors originate from a woman in her 30s in good health and CMV-seropositive.

The V gene is TRBV19, the J gene TRBJ2-1, with 7 bases that match TRBD2. From germline, CDR1 is LNHDA and CDR2 SQIVND (reference sequence). The CDR3 is 14 amino acids. Unmatched junction bases numbered 3, after V lost 3 bases and J lost 4 bases. CDR3 sequence reads: CASSMARGYNEQFF. The CDR3 bases are TGTGCCAGTAGTATGGCGCGGGGGTACAATGAGCAGTTCTTC.

The chain carries TRBV6-6 and TRBJ2-3; 13 nucleotides line up with TRBD2. The junction had 10 bases not matched to a gene; V was cut back by 6 bases and J by 10 bases. Per the germline V gene, CDR1 is MNHNY and CDR2 is SVGAGI (reference sequence). The CDR3 is 15 amino acids. The CDR3 DNA reads as TGTGCCAGCAGCTCTACTAGCGGGAGGGCCGAGGCGCAGTATTTT. This encodes CASSSTSGRAEAQYF.

This clone occurred a few times. V is TRBV4-1 and J is TRBJ2-7, with 7 bases fitting TRBD2. V shed 0 bases, J shed 2 bases, and the junction held 10 bases outside the gene matches. This CDR3 region has 17 residues. Germline V gene lookup returns CDR1 MGHRA and CDR2 YSYEKL. The CDR3 DNA follows: TGCGCCAGCAGCCAAGATAGTAGGGCGGGAGTGCCCTACGAGCAGTACTTC. This gives the protein CASSQDSRAGVPYEQYF.

The sample holds a few counts of this clone. The chain carries TRBV28 and TRBJ1-2, with 9 nucleotides matching TRBD1. From germline, CDR1 is MDHEN and CDR2 SYDVKM. This CDR3 is 14 amino acids long. The J segment lost 5 bases and the V segment lost 6 bases, leaving 7 bases of the junction unmatched. The CDR3 DNA sequence: TGTGCCAGCAGCCTTGGACAGGGGACTTATGGCTACACCTTC. Residues: CASSLGQGTYGYTF.

The chain has TRBV5-8 and TRBJ2-7, with TRBD1 as a possible D gene (5 bases). Trimming pared 1 base from V and 3 bases from J, leaving 8 bases between. In germline, CDR1 is SGHTS, CDR2 YDEGEE. There are 13 residues in the CDR3. In DNA form, the CDR3 reads TGTGCCAGCAGCTTGATACAGGACTACGAGCAGTACTTC. This codes for CASSLIQDYEQYF.

About this clone: The same CDR3 arises from other DNA sequences in this sample as well. The V gene is TRBV7-2, the J gene TRBJ2-1, with 8 positions matching TRBD2. Germline CDR1 SGHTA, CDR2 FQGNSA. Trimming cost V 1 base and J 4 bases; bases outside gene matches: 0. CDR3 size: 14 residues. CDR3 sequence (DNA): TGTGCCAGCAGCTTAGGACTAGCGTACAATGAGCAGTTCTTC. It yields the protein CASSLGLAYNEQFF. The entire variable domain, with the rest obtained from reference TRBV7-2 and TRBJ2-1, is as follows: GAGVSQSPSNKVTEKGKDVELRCDPISGHTALYWYRQSLGQGLEFLIYFQGNSAPDKSGLPSDRFSAERTGGSVSTLTIQRTQQEDSAVYLCASSLGLAYNEQFFGPGTRLTVL.

Notes on this clone: Other DNA variants within this sample encode the same CDR3. V and J are TRBV27 and TRBJ2-3, with D possibly matching TRBD2 (5 bases). Trimming took off 4 bases at V and 2 bases at J, with 16 bases between the two ends. The CDR3 is made up of 16 amino acids. Germline CDR1 MNHEY, CDR2 SMNVEV (reference sequence). CDR3 sequence (DNA): TGTGCCAGCAGTTCCCACCTAGCAGTAGTCACAGATACGCAGTATTTT. Translated: CASSSHLAVVTDTQYF.

The chain recombines TRBV18 with TRBJ2-2, with D possibly being TRBD2 (6 bases). V dropped 3 bases and J dropped 5 bases, with 13 bases sitting between them. The germline CDR1 and CDR2 sequences are KGHSH and LQKENI. The CDR3 length is 15 residues. The CDR3 DNA reads TGTGCCAGCTCACCCTATCCGCGGGATACCGGGGAGCTGTTTTTT. Protein product: CASSPYPRDTGELFF.

The chain joins TRBV6-5 to TRBJ1-1; the match to TRBD1 covers 8 bases. From germline, CDR1 is MNHEY and CDR2 SVGAGI. CDR3 size: 15 residues. The J segment lost 5 bases and the V segment lost 5 bases, leaving 10 bases of the junction unmatched. The CDR3: CASSAKTGGGTEAFF. The CDR3 bases are TGTGCCAGCAGTGCAAAAACAGGGGGGGGAACTGAAGCTTTCTTT.

The gene calls are TRBV5-1 and TRBJ2-7; 11 bases line up with TRBD2. This CDR3 comprises 16 residues. Germline CDR1 SGHRS, CDR2 YFSETQ. The trim removed 7 bases at V and 6 bases at J, leaving 15 bases unmatched. CDR3: CASSRPNSGRESEQYF. The DNA for the CDR3 is TGCGCCAGCTCGCGGCCTAATAGCGGGAGGGAATCCGAGCAGTACTTC.

This clone was recorded only once. The chain combines TRBV19 with TRBJ2-3, with 11 bases lining up with TRBD2. The ends lost 9 bases at V and 3 bases at J; junction bases unmatched: 11. The CDR3 length is 16 residues. From germline, CDR1 is LNHDA and CDR2 SQIVND (reference sequence). CDR3 bases: TGTGCCAGCTCACCTGTAGCGGGAGGGGCGACAGATACGCAGTATTTT. Translation: CASSPVAGGATDTQYF.

V usage is TRBV5-1 and J usage is TRBJ2-3, with a weak D call TRBD2 (6 bases). V lost 0 bases, J lost 0 bases, and 11 bases lay in between. CDR3 length: 16 residues. Per the germline V gene, CDR1 is SGHRS and CDR2 is YFSETQ. The CDR3 protein is CASSLGGLTSTDTQYF. The CDR3 coding sequence is TGCGCCAGCAGCTTGGGGGGACTCACTAGCACAGATACGCAGTATTTT.

The V call is TRBV5-5, the J call TRBJ1-1; 8 positions agree with TRBD1. Germline values: CDR1 SGHKS, CDR2 YYEKEE (reference sequence). This CDR3 has 14 amino acids. Trimming took 0 bases from V and 4 from J; bases not matched to a gene: 2. CDR3: CASSLGTGLTEAFF. CDR3 in DNA: TGTGCCAGCAGCTTGGGGACAGGGCTCACTGAAGCTTTCTTT.

The chain is built from TRBV6-5 and TRBJ1-1; D is uncertain. This CDR3 is built from 13 residues. Trimming shortened V by 8 bases and J by 0 bases, and 10 bases separated the two germline ends. Looked up from germline, CDR1 is MNHEY and CDR2 is SVGAGI. CDR3 protein: CASQPGLNTEAFF. The CDR3 DNA reads TGTGCCAGCCAACCAGGTCTGAACACTGAAGCTTTCTTT.

The chain uses TRBV7-2 and TRBJ2-1, with D possibly TRBD2 on 5 matching bases. V shed 4 bases and J shed 8 bases, with 12 bases lying between them. Germline-derived CDR1 and CDR2 are SGHTA and FQGNSA. This CDR3 comprises 13 residues. Written as DNA, the CDR3 is TGTGCCAGCAGCTCACATAGCGCCGATGAGCAGTTCTTC. It encodes CASSSHSADEQFF.

The V and J genes are TRBV11-2 and TRBJ2-5, with unresolved D. The assigned J gene may be wrong: the sequence end matches TRBJ2-7 better. The CDR3 is 13 residues long. In germline, CDR1 is SGHAT, CDR2 FQNNGV. CDR3 sequence (DNA): TGTGCCAGCAGCTTCGTGCGGTACTACGAGCAGTACTTC. Translated, it gives CASSFVRYYEQYF.

Concerning this clone: This sample includes further DNA sequences coding for the same CDR3. This sequence joins TRBV4-2 and TRBJ1-1; 7 bases are a match to TRBD1. CDR1 and CDR2 from the germline V gene are LGHNA and YNFKEQ. The length of the CDR3 is 12 residues. V shed 3 bases and J 7 bases; nucleotides not matched to a gene: 2. This CDR3 reads CASSQNRGEAFF. CDR3 DNA sequence: TGTGCCAGCAGCCAGAACAGGGGTGAAGCTTTCTTT.

This clone occurred once. The V and J genes are TRBV11-3 and TRBJ2-3; 8 bases match TRBD2. The CDR3 spans 13 residues. V gave up 5 bases and J gave up 4 bases; unmatched junction bases: 2. Germline CDR1 is SGHNT and CDR2 is YENEEA. The CDR3 loop is CASSETSADTQYF. The CDR3 DNA reads as TGTGCCAGCAGCGAGACTAGCGCAGATACGCAGTATTTT.

The V call is TRBV5-1, the J call TRBJ2-1; 11 bases align to TRBD2. J lost 3 bases, V lost 4 bases, and 15 bases had no gene match. The CDR3 covers 19 residues. CDR1 is SGHRS and CDR2 is YFSETQ in the germline V gene. CDR3 nucleotides: TGCGCCAGCAGCCCAATGGGGGTTTTAGGGACTAGCGGCTACAATGAGCAGTTCTTC. Amino acid sequence: CASSPMGVLGTSGYNEQFF. The full variable domain, in which reference TRBV5-1 and TRBJ2-1 provide the parts outside the CDR3, is KAGVTQTPRYLIKTRGQQVTLSCSPISGHRSVSWYQQTPGQGLQFLFEYFSETQRNKGNFPGRFSGRQFSNSRSEMNVSTLELGDSALYLCASSPMGVLGTSGYNEQFFGPGTRLTVL.

The chain is built from TRBV7-5 and TRBJ1-2. TRBV7-5 is a pseudogene segment. This CDR3 is 15 amino acids long. The CDR3 protein is CVRGMSVRQGEKRGF. DNA for the CDR3: TGTGTCAGAGGCATGTCGGTCAGACAGGGTGAAAAGCGGGGGTTC.

The gene calls are TRBV5-1 and TRBJ2-7; D call uncertain. The CDR3 consists of 13 residues. Germline V lookup: CDR1 SGHRS, CDR2 YFSETQ. With 0 bases removed from V and 2 bases from J, the gap between germline ends came to 6 bases. CDR3 sequence reads: CASSLAGTYEQYF. CDR3 DNA sequence: TGCGCCAGCAGCTTGGCCGGTACCTACGAGCAGTACTTC.

The rearrangement uses TRBV7-9 and TRBJ2-3; 15 nucleotides align to TRBD2. In germline, CDR1 is SEHNR, CDR2 FQNEAQ (reference sequence). The CDR3 loop spans 18 amino acids. Losses at the gene ends were 4 bases for V and 3 bases for J; bases not matched to a gene: 8. CDR3 coding DNA: TGTGCCAGCAGCTGGGGACTAGCGGGAGGTGGAGGGACAGATACGCAGTATTTT. Protein sequence: CASSWGLAGGGGTDTQYF.

The rearrangement links TRBV7-8 to TRBJ1-1; 9 nucleotides align to TRBD1. This CDR3 comprises 16 residues. V was pared by 1 base and J by 4 bases, with 7 bases of the junction left unmatched. Germline V gives CDR1 SGHVS, CDR2 FQNEAQ. The CDR3 sequence is CASSLVGQGISTEAFF. CDR3 bases: TGTGCCAGCAGCTTAGTAGGACAGGGGATAAGCACTGAAGCTTTCTTT.

The chain recombines TRBV30 with TRBJ2-6, with 10 bases lining up with TRBD2. Germline V gives CDR1 GTSNPN, CDR2 SVGIG (reference sequence). V lost 0 bases to trimming and J lost 3 bases; unmatched junction nucleotides: 8. This CDR3 region has 18 residues. The CDR3: CAWSVLSGRAFGANVLTF. As DNA, the CDR3 is TGTGCCTGGAGTGTACTCAGCGGGAGGGCCTTTGGGGCCAACGTCCTGACTTTC.

The V and J genes are TRBV5-8 and TRBJ1-2; tentatively, D is TRBD1 (6 bases). The CDR3 contains 15 residues. Trimming shortened V by 4 bases and J by 5 bases, and 18 bases separated the two germline ends. Germline V gives CDR1 SGHTS, CDR2 YDEGEE. The CDR3 region is CASSPPNRVGYGYTF. The CDR3 DNA reads TGTGCCAGCAGCCCACCCAACAGGGTAGGGTATGGCTACACCTTC.

Turning to this clone: A junction boundary mismatches the germline segment, possibly from a read error. This sequence joins TRBV2 and TRBJ2-1; TRBD1 matches 7 bases. Germline V gene data show CDR1 as SNHLY and CDR2 as FYNNEI. The CDR3 is made up of 11 amino acids. CDR3 nucleotide sequence: TGTGCCAGCAGTGTGAAAGGGGGCGAGGTCTTC. Amino acids: CASSVKGGEVF. The variable domain in full, with the rest retrieved from reference TRBV2 and TRBJ2-1, is EPEVTQTPSHQVTQMGQEVILRCVPISNHLYFYWYRQILGQKVEFLVSFYNNEISEKSEIFDDQFSVERPDGSNFTLKIRSTKLEDSAMYFCASSVKGGEVFGPGTRLTVL.

A remark on this clone: Other nucleotide sequences in the sample specify the same CDR3. V gene TRBV7-2 combines with J gene TRBJ2-2; the match to TRBD2 covers 7 bases. Germline CDR1 reads SGHTA; CDR2 reads FQGNSA. This CDR3 contains 17 residues. V dropped 4 bases and J dropped 5; count of bases not matched to a gene: 13. CDR3 sequence: CASSSGIGGGSTGELFF. The DNA of the CDR3 is TGTGCCAGCAGCTCCGGGATAGGCGGCGGGAGTACCGGGGAGCTGTTTTTT.

As for this clone: Without the conserved terminal phenylalanine or tryptophan, this CDR3 likely stems from a read error. The rearrangement uses TRBV19 and TRBJ1-1; D is possibly TRBD1 (6 bases). Germline V gives CDR1 LNHDA, CDR2 SQIVND (reference sequence). This CDR3 has 14 amino acids. The V gene lost 6 bases and the J gene lost 3 bases, with 14 bases spanning the gap. The CDR3 bases are TGTGCCAGTAGCTTACAGGGAATATACACTGAAGCTTTCTTA. It specifies CASSLQGIYTEAFL.